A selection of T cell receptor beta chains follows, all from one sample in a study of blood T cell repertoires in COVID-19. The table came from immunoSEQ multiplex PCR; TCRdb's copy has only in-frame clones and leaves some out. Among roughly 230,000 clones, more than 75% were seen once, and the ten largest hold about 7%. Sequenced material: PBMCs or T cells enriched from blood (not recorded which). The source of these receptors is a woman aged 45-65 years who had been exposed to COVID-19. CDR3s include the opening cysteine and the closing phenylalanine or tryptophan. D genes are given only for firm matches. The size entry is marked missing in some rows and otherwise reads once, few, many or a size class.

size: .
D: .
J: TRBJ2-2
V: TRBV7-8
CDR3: CASSPGGGARTGELFF
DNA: TGTGCCAGCAGCCCAGGTGGGGGCGCGAGAACCGGGGAGCTGTTTTTT

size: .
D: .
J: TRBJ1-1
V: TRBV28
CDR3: CASSLPGSTEAFF
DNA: TGTGCCAGCAGTTTACCGGGGTCCACTGAAGCTTTCTTT

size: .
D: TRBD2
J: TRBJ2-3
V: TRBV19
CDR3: CASSMFVAGGTDTQYF
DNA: TGTGCCAGTAGTATGTTCGTAGCGGGGGGCACAGATACGCAGTATTTT

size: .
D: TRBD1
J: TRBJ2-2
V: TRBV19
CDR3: CASSRKQGAYGELFF
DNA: TGTGCCAGTAGTCGTAAACAGGGGGCTTACGGGGAGCTGTTTTTT

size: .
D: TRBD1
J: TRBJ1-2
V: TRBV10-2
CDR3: CASSPWTGGDGYTF
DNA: TGCGCCAGCAGTCCATGGACAGGGGGCGATGGCTACACCTTC

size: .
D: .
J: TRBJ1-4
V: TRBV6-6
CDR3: CASHHGVANEKLFF
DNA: TGTGCCAGTCATCACGGGGTGGCTAATGAAAAACTGTTTTTT

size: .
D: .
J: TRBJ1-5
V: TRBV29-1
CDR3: CSVQTYSNQPQHF
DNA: TGCAGCGTTCAGACTTATAGCAATCAGCCCCAGCATTTT

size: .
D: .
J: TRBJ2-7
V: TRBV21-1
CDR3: CATYCFSYEQYF
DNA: TGTGCCACCTACTGCTTCTCCTACGAGCAGTACTTC

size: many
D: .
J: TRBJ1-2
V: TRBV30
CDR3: CAWSVRGSYGYTF
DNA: TGTGCCTGGAGTGTTCGAGGCAGCTATGGCTACACCTTC

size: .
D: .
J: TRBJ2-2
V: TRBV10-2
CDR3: CASTYIGELFF
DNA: TGCGCCAGCACCTATATCGGGGAGCTGTTTTTT

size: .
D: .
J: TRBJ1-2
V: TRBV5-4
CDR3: CASSPGGDRSFDGYTF
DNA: TGTGCCAGCAGCCCGGGGGGAGACAGGTCTTTCGATGGCTACACCTTC

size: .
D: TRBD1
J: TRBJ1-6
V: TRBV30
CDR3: CAWSRGQLSSYNSPLHF
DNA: TGTGCCTGGAGTCGGGGACAGCTCAGCTCCTATAATTCACCCCTCCACTTT

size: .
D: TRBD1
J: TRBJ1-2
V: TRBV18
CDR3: CASSSDRANYGYTF
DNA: TGTGCCAGCTCGTCCGACAGGGCTAACTATGGCTACACCTTC

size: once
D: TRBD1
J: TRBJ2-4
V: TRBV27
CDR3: CASKDRAKNIQYF
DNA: TGTGCCAGCAAGGACAGGGCCAAAAACATTCAGTACTTC

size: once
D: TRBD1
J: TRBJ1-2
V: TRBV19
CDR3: CATRAGTVEGGYTF
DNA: TGTGCCACTCGAGCCGGGACAGTCGAGGGTGGCTACACCTTC

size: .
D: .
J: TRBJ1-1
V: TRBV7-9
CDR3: CASEGGETEAFF
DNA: TGTGCCAGCGAGGGAGGGGAAACTGAAGCTTTCTTT

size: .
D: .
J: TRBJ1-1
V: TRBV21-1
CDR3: CASSKFAAHTEAFF
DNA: TGTGCCAGCAGCAAATTTGCGGCACACACTGAAGCTTTCTTT

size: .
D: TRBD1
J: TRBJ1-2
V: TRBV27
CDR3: CASSLRGNYGYTF
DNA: TGTGCCAGCAGCCTCAGGGGGAACTATGGCTACACCTTC

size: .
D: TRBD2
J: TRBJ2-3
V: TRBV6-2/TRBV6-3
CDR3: CASGRSGNTDTQYF
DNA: TGTGCCAGCGGCCGGAGCGGGAACACAGATACGCAGTATTTT

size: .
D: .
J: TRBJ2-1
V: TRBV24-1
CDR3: CATSDTRGRLGFDEQFF
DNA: TGTGCCACCAGTGATACGCGGGGGCGGCTCGGGTTCGATGAGCAGTTCTTC

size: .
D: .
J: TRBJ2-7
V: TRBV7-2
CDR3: CASSRGGGSYEQYF
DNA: TGTGCCAGCTCCCGGGGAGGGGGGTCCTACGAGCAGTACTTC

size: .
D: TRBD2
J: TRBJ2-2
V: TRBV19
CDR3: CASSIGSGGNLRTGELFF
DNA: TGTGCCAGTAGTATTGGTAGCGGGGGGAACCTGAGGACCGGGGAGCTGTTTTTT

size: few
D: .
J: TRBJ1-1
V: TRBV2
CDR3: CASLSGGSAAFF
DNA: TGTGCCAGCCTATCTGGGGGGTCCGCAGCTTTCTTT

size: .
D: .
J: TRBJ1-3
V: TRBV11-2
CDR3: CASSFVGAGNTIYF
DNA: TGTGCCAGCAGCTTCGTAGGGGCTGGAAACACCATATATTTT

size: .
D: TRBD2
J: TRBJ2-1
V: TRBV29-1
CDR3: CSVGGGISYNEQFF
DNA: TGCAGCGTTGGGGGGGGGATAAGTTACAATGAGCAGTTCTTC